These 2 T cell receptor beta chains came from one sample sequenced in a study of CD8+ T cells in alopecia areata. TCR sequencing used cDNA made by reverse transcription of extracted RNA. The data were produced by immunoSEQ multiplex PCR, yet TCRdb's version contains in-frame clones alone and is incomplete. This sample has 200,000 or so clones, with 58% found just once. Noted treatment: oral pan-JAK inhibitor, 5-10 mg twice daily. The starting material was CD4+ T cells sorted from blood, obtained at week 24, from a patient treated with tofacitinib. Receptors originate from a human donor with alopecia areata.

This chain connects TRBV15 to TRBJ1-2; TRBD1 agrees at 9 bases. Germline assignment: CDR1 LNHNV and CDR2 YYDKDF (reference sequence). The CDR3 length is 16 residues. Losses at the gene ends were 0 bases for V and 6 bases for J; bases not matched to a gene: 8. CDR3 region: CATSREITGGAHGYTF. The CDR3 bases are TGTGCCACCAGCAGAGAAATTACAGGGGGCGCCCATGGCTACACCTTC.

This clone occurred many times. Other nucleotide sequences from this sample produce the same CDR3. This rearrangement joins TRBV29-1 to TRBJ2-5; D is unresolved. Trimming removed 4 bases at V and 4 bases at J, with 1 base between. The length of the CDR3 is 9 residues. Germline CDR1 SQVTM, CDR2 ANQGSEA. CDR3 nucleotides: TGCAGCGTTGGAGAGACCCAGTACTTC. It codes for CSVGETQYF.